The entry below gives a single T cell receptor beta chain sequence along with its context. As yet, its antigen is unknown. This entry is derived from a study of T-cell memory formation after mild COVID-19. V was pared by 0 bases and J by 6 bases, with 10 bases between. Germline-derived CDR1 and CDR2 are SGDLS and YYNGEE. The CDR3 has 14 residues. TCR alpha and TCR beta cDNA libraries carrying sample barcodes and UMIs were produced by 5'RACE using constant-segment primers. MiXCR, applied by TCRdb to the 5' RACE reads, yields one record per CDR3 protein. The sample consists of about 360,000 distinct CDR3 sequences, around 14% of them appearing once. Findings and caveats of the study: Mostly located in CM and EM were contracting CD4+ clones, with contracting CD8+ clones located in EMRA. Within pre-infection memory, some responding clones were found, suggesting cross-reactive memory joined. The study found balanced CD4/CD8 in clones contracting day 15 to 85 and a CD4+ lean in later expanders.

Sequencing was performed on PBMCs or a T cell subset sorted from them (not recorded which). The clonotype originates from a man between 18 and 29 years old who had mild COVID-19 (a few samples of this study predate the infection). Cell type and time point are not known. This chain links TRBV9 with TRBJ1-5; TRBD1 might be the D (5 bases). The CDR3 region is CASSVGSGAQPQHF. The CDR3 nucleotides are TGTGCCAGCAGCGTAGGGTCCGGGGCTCAGCCCCAGCATTTT.